This T cell receptor beta chain stems from a study of CD8 T cells in Susac syndrome. CDR1 is SEHNR, CDR2 FQNEAQ, per germline (reference sequence). With 5 bases clipped from V and 2 bases from J, the junction kept 7 bases outside the gene matches. The CDR3 loop spans 15 amino acids. Findings and limits, study-wide: The study conceded that its TCR sequencing and HLA analysis involved relatively few individuals.

Points on this clonotype: The antigen remains undetermined.

Reverse transcription of roughly 0.5 to 1 ug RNA was carried out with random hexamers. Amplification of TCR beta CDR3 across 54 Vbeta and 13 Jbeta was performed with immunoSEQ multiplex PCR. TCRdb re-derived calls from the immunoSEQ multiplex PCR reads in MiXCR, one entry per CDR3 protein. The sample lists around 130,000 distinct CDR3 sequences; roughly 95% were seen once. From blood CD8+ and CD4+ T cells, TCR beta sequences were generated. This clonotype originated in a human donor in good health. The chain carries TRBV7-9 and TRBJ2-5; 8 nucleotides match TRBD2. Sequencing was done on a sample of CD4+ T cells from PBMCs. CDR3 in amino acids: CASSPPGGRQETQYF. The DNA of the CDR3 is TGTGCCAGCAGCCCACCAGGCGGGAGGCAAGAGACCCAGTACTTC.